The T cell receptor beta chain under discussion was sequenced for a study of cytomegalovirus exposure and HLA in healthy donors. General study results and limits: It was confirmed in vitro that three of the CMV-associated chains were specific for CMV antigens.

Worth noting for this clone: Its antigen is unidentified.

The V end was cut by 4 bases, the J end by 12 bases, with 17 bases between. The germline gives CDR1 SGHRS, CDR2 YFSETQ. CDR3 length: 13 amino acids. Both 60 Vbeta primers and 13 Jbeta primers went into the PCR. The data were produced by immunoSEQ multiplex PCR, yet TCRdb's version contains in-frame clones alone and is incomplete. The data show some 150,000 clones, 79% seen once. Sequenced material: PBMCs. This sequence was found in a man aged 45 to 65 in good health and CMV-seropositive. The chain employs TRBV5-1 and TRBJ2-1; D perhaps matches TRBD1 (5 bases). CDR3 sequence (DNA): TGCGCCAGCAGCGCTGACAGTACCTATGGGCAGTTCTTC. Encoded protein: CASSADSTYGQFF.